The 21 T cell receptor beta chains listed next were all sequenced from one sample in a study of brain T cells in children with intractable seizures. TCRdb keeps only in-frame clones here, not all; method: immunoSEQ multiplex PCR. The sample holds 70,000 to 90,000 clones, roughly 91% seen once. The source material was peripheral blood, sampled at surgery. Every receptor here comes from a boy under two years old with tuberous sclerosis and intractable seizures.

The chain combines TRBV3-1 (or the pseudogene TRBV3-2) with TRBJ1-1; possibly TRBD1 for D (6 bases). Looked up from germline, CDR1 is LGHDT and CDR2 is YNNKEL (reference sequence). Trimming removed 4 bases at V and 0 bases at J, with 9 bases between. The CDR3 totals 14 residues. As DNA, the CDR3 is TGTGCCAGCAGCCGCACAGGGATGAACACTGAAGCTTTCTTT. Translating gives CASSRTGMNTEAFF.

The CDR3: CASSPGDRGLPSGANVLTF. CDR3 nucleotides: TGCGCCAGCAGCCCAGGGGACAGGGGCCTACCGTCTGGGGCCAACGTCCTGACTTTC. The chain has TRBV5-1 and TRBJ2-6; 10 bases agree with TRBD1. The germline V gene encodes CDR1 SGHRS and CDR2 YFSETQ. The CDR3 consists of 19 residues. V lost 4 bases to trimming and J lost 1 base; unmatched junction nucleotides: 11.

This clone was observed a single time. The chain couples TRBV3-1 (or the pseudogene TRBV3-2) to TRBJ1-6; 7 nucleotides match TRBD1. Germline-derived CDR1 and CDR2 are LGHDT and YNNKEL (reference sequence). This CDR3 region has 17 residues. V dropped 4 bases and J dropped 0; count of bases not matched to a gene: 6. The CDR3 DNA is TGTGCCAGCAGCCTGCGACAGGGTAGCTCCTATAATTCACCCCTCCACTTT. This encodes CASSLRQGSSYNSPLHF.

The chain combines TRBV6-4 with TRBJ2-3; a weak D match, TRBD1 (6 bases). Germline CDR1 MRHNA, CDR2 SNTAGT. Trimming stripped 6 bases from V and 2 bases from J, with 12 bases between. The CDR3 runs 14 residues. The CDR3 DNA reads TGTGCCAGCAGCCTGACAGGTACCACAGATACGCAGTATTTT. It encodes CASSLTGTTDTQYF.

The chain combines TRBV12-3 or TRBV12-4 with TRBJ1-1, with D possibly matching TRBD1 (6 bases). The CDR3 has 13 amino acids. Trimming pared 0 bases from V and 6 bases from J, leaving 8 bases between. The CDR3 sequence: CASSLAEGAEAFF. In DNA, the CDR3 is TGTGCCAGCAGTTTAGCCGAGGGGGCTGAAGCTTTCTTT.

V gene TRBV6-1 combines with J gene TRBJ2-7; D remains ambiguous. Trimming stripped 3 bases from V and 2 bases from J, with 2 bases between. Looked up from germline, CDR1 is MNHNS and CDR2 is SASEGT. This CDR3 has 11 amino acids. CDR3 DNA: TGTGCCAGCAGTGATCCCTACGAGCAGTACTTC. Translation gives CASSDPYEQYF.

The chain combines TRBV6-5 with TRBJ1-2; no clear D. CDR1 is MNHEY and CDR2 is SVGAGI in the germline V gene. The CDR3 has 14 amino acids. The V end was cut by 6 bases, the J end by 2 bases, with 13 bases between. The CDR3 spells CASSEVVANYGYTF. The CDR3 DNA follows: TGTGCCAGCAGCGAGGTGGTGGCGAACTATGGCTACACCTTC.

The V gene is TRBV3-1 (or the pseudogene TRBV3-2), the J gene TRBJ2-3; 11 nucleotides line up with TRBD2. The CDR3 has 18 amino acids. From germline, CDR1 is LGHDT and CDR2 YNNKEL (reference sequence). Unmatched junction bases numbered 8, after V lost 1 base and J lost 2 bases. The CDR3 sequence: CASSQVRLAGGITDTQYF. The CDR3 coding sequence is TGTGCCAGCAGCCAAGTCCGGCTAGCGGGGGGAATCACAGATACGCAGTATTTT.

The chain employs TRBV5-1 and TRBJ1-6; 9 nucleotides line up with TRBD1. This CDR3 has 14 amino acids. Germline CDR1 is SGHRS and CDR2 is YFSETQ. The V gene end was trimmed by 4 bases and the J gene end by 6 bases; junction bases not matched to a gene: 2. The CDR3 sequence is CASSQTGGNSPLHF. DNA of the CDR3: TGCGCCAGCAGCCAGACAGGGGGTAATTCACCCCTCCACTTT.

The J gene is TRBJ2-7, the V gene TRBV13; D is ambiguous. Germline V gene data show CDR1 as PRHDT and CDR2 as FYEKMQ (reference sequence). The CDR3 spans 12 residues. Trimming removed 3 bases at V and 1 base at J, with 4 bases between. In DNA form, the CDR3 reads TGTGCCAGCAGCTTGGGGTCCTACGAGCAGTACTTC. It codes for CASSLGSYEQYF. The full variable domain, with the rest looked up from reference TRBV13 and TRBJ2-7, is AAGVIQSPRHLIKEKRETATLKCYPIPRHDTVYWYQQGPGQDPQFLISFYEKMQSDKGSIPDRFSAQQFSDYHSELNMSSLELGDSALYFCASSLGSYEQYFGPGTRLTVT.

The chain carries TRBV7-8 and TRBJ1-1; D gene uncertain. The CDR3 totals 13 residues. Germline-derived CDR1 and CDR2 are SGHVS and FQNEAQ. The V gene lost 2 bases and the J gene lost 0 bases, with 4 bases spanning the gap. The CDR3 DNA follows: TGTGCCAGCAGCTTACAGGTGAACACTGAAGCTTTCTTT. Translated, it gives CASSLQVNTEAFF.

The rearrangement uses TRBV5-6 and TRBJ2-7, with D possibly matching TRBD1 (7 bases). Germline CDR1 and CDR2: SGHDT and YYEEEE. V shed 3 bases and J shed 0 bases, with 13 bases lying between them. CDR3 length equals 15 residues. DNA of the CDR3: TGTGCCAGCAGCTCAGGAGGGGGCCTCTCCTACGAGCAGTACTTC. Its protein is CASSSGGGLSYEQYF.

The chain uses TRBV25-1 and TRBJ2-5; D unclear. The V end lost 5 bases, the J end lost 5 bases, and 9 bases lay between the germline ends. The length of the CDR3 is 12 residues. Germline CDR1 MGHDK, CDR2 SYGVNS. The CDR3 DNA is TGTGCCAGCAGTCTCGGGTCTGAGACCCAGTACTTC. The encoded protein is CASSLGSETQYF.

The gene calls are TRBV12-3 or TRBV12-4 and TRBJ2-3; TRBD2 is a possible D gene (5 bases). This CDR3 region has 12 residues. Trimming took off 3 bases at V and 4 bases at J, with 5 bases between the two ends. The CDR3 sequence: CASSFGADTQYF. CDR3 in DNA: TGTGCCAGCAGTTTCGGGGCAGATACGCAGTATTTT.

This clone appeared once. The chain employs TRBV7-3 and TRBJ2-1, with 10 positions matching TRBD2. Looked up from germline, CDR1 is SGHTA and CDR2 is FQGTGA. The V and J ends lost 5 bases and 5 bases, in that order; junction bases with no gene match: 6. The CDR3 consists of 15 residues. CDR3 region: CASSKGGLANNEQFF. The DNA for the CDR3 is TGTGCCAGCAGCAAGGGGGGACTAGCGAACAATGAGCAGTTCTTC. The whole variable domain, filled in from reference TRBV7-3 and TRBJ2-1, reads GAGVSQTPSNKVTEKGKYVELRCDPISGHTALYWYRQSLGQGPEFLIYFQGTGAADDSGLPNDRFFAVRPEGSVSTLKIQRTERGDSAVYLCASSKGGLANNEQFFGPGTRLTVL.

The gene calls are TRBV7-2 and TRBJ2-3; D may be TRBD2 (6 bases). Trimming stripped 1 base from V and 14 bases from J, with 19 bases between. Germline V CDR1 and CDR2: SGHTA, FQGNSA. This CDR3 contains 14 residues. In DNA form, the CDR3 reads TGTGCCAGCAGCTTAGTAGGCCGGGACTCCCAGGCGTATTTT. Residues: CASSLVGRDSQAYF.

The CDR3: CASSLSFGRTNEQFF. CDR3 sequence (DNA): TGTGCCAGCAGCCTCAGCTTCGGGAGGACCAATGAGCAGTTCTTC. This chain uses TRBV7-9 with TRBJ2-1; 7 bases are shared with TRBD2. Germline CDR1 reads SEHNR; CDR2 reads FQNEAQ (reference sequence). V was pared by 5 bases and J by 6 bases, with 10 bases of the junction left unmatched. This CDR3 is built from 15 residues.

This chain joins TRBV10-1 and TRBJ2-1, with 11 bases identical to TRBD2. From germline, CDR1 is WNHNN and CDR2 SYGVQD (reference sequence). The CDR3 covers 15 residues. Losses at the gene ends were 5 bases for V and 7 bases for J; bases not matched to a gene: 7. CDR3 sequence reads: CASSSLAGGKNEQFF. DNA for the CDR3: TGCGCCAGCAGTTCTCTAGCGGGGGGAAAGAATGAGCAGTTCTTC.

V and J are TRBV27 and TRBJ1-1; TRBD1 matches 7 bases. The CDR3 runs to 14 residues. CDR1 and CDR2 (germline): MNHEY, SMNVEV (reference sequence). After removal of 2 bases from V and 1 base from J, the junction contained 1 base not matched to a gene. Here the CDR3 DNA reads TGTGCCAGCAGTTTAGGGGACAGGAACACTGAAGCTTTCTTT. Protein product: CASSLGDRNTEAFF.

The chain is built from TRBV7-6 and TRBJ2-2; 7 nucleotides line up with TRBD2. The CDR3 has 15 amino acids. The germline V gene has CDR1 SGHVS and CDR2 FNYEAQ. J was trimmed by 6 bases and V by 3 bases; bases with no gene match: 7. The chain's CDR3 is CASSFGGRESGELFF. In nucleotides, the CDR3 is TGTGCCAGCAGCTTTGGCGGGAGAGAATCCGGGGAGCTGTTTTTT.

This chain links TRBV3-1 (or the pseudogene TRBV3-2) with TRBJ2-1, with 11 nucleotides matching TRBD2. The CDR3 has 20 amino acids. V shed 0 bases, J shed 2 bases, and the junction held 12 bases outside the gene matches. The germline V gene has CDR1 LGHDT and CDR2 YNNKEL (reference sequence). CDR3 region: CASSQDLDVLAGATYNEQFF. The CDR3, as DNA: TGTGCCAGCAGCCAAGATCTTGATGTACTAGCGGGAGCTACCTACAATGAGCAGTTCTTC.